This T cell receptor beta chain was captured in a study of shared clonotypes between healthy human individuals. Profiled with immunoSEQ multiplex PCR; TCRdb holds only in-frame clones, not every one. The data hold 2 million to 2.5 million clones, with more than 80% observed a single time. General study findings and limits: Against clonotypes common to all four donors, non-shared ones had lower generation probabilities. Donors were few, which limited the genetic and exposure-history diversity represented.

Concerning this clone itself: Its target is not known.

The germline V gene has CDR1 SNHLY and CDR2 FYNNEI. Trimming cost V 2 bases and J 3 bases, with 17 bases left between them. This CDR3 contains 17 residues. The chain carries TRBV2 and TRBJ1-5, with D tentatively TRBD1 (6 bases). The sequencing sample was made of naive CD4+ T cells from PBMCs. The sample's subset: CD45RA+ positively selected. This TCR was recovered from a man in his late teens or twenties in good health. Some clones in this sample may be carry-over from other donors' samples. The CDR3 sequence: CASSERAGVASNQPQHF. The CDR3 DNA sequence: TGTGCCAGCAGTGAAAGGGCAGGGGTAGCGTCCAATCAGCCCCAGCATTTT.